Described below is a single T cell receptor (beta chain) sequence and its context. Sequenced by immunoSEQ multiplex PCR; TCRdb stores in-frame clones only, minus some. In the table there are 150,000 or so clones, 85% to 95% of which are singletons. This entry belongs to a study of control samples from healthy donors and cancer patients. Germline V CDR1 and CDR2: SGHRS, YFSETQ. The CDR3 spans 14 residues. V lost 0 bases to trimming and J lost 4 bases, with 10 bases between them. Sequencing used PBMCs. The TCR sequence derives from a man aged 55 to 70 with colorectal cancer. The chain has TRBV5-1 and TRBJ1-1; D is undetermined. CDR3 amino acids: CASSLVAGGTEAFF. The CDR3 DNA reads as TGCGCCAGCAGCTTGGTGGCGGGAGGCACTGAAGCTTTCTTT.